This entry describes one T cell receptor beta chain. Its antigen is unidentified. A multiplex PCR was run with 60 Vbeta primers and 13 Jbeta primers. The data were produced by immunoSEQ multiplex PCR, yet TCRdb's version contains in-frame clones alone and is incomplete. The data show around 100,000 clones, roughly 78% seen once. The source of the sample is a study of cytomegalovirus exposure and HLA in healthy donors. As for the study in general: Early on, a data release was issued that held 85 million to 95 million unique TCRs from HLA-typed donors. The study, taken as a whole, reports: 164 TCR beta chains were listed as cytomegalovirus-associated. In a later analysis, HLA-associated TCR beta chains were more clonally expanded than equally common others.

The germline V gene encodes CDR1 SGHNT and CDR2 YYREEE (reference sequence). The CDR3 runs to 15 residues. Trimming removed 6 bases from V and 6 bases from J; junction bases left unmatched: 12. The chain is built from TRBV5-4 and TRBJ2-7; 10 nucleotides align to TRBD2. The sequencing input was PBMCs. The receptor was isolated from a man younger than 40 in good health and CMV-seronegative. The CDR3 protein is CASTWGTSGEAEQYF. The CDR3 region has the DNA TGTGCCAGCACCTGGGGCACTAGCGGGGAAGCCGAGCAGTACTTC.